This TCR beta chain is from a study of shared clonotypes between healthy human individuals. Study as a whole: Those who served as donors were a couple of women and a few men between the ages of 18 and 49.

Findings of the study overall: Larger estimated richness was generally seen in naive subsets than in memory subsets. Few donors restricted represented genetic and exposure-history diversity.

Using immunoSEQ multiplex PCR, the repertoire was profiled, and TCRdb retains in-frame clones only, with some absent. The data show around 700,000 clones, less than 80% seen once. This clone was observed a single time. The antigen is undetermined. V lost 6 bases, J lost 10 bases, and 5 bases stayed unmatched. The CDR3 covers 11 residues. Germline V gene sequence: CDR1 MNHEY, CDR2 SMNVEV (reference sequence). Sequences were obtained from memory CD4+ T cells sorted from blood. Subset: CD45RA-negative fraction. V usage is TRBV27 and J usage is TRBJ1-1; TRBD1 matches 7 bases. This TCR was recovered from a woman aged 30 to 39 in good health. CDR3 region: CASRSRGGAFF. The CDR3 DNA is TGTGCCAGCAGAAGCAGGGGGGGAGCTTTCTTT.